This T cell receptor (beta chain) was captured by sequencing in a study of T cell changes during pregnancy in multiple sclerosis. After removal of 3 bases from V and 6 bases from J, the junction contained 6 bases not matched to a gene. CDR1 and CDR2 (germline): MNHEY, SMNVEV (reference sequence). CDR3 length: 15 residues. Assay used: immunoSEQ multiplex PCR; TCRdb lists only in-frame clones, some missing. The sample carries approximately 41,000 clones, 90% recorded once. This specimen consisted of CD4+ T cells from peripheral blood mononuclear cells, obtained in the second trimester of pregnancy. This TCR was sampled from a female donor with multiple sclerosis, enrolled in a pregnancy study. The chain uses TRBV27 and TRBJ2-1; 9 nucleotides align to TRBD2. The CDR3 protein is CASSLLAGVPNEQFF. CDR3 in DNA: TGTGCCAGCAGTTTGTTAGCGGGAGTCCCCAATGAGCAGTTCTTC.